The 14 T cell receptor beta chains below all came from one sample that was sequenced in a study of neoadjuvant nivolumab and ipilimumab in lung cancer (dated by TCRdb to about 2020). The sample's time point, from its label and the paper: at surgical resection after neoadjuvant nivolumab +/- ipilimumab. Libraries came from the immunoSEQ multiplex PCR assay. Held by TCRdb, this immuneACCESS table contains in-frame sequences only and omits some clones. Under half of the omission traces to an unresolved V gene where checked; the cause of the rest is unknown. This sample gives about 28,000 clones in total; 83% of them show up just once. The top ten clones comprise around 5% of the sample. Sequences were derived from tumor tissue, sampled after neoadjuvant nivolumab, alone or with ipilimumab, at or shortly before surgery. All receptors come from an adult with non-small cell lung cancer.

This sequence joins TRBV6-4 and TRBJ2-2; either TRBD1 or TRBD2 may fit D (5 bases each). Germline V gene lookup returns CDR1 MRHNA and CDR2 SNTAGT. This CDR3 spans 17 amino acids. V dropped 0 bases and J dropped 0 bases, with 11 bases sitting between them. The CDR3 spells CASSDSGQEANTGELFF. The CDR3 DNA reads TGTGCCAGCAGTGACTCGGGGCAGGAGGCGAACACCGGGGAGCTGTTTTTT.

In DNA, the CDR3 is TGTGCCTGGAATGGGGGACAGGGTAATGAAAAACTGTTTTTT. Amino acid sequence: CAWNGGQGNEKLFF. The chain recombines TRBV30 with TRBJ1-4; the match to TRBD1 covers 9 bases. The trim removed 4 bases at V and 4 bases at J, leaving 4 bases unmatched. Germline V gene data show CDR1 as GTSNPN and CDR2 as SVGIG (reference sequence). The CDR3 length is 14 residues.

The chain recombines TRBV11-2 with TRBJ2-5; a weak D match, TRBD2 (6 bases). Looked up from germline, CDR1 is SGHAT and CDR2 is FQNNGV. Deletions cut 0 bases from V and 5 bases from J, with 13 bases between. The CDR3 loop spans 15 amino acids. In DNA form, the CDR3 reads TGTGCCAGCAGCTTAGATACGCGGGGATGGGAGACCCAGTACTTC. It is translated as CASSLDTRGWETQYF. The variable domain in full, completed from reference TRBV11-2 and TRBJ2-5, reads EAGVAQSPRYKIIEKRQSVAFWCNPISGHATLYWYQQILGQGPKLLIQFQNNGVVDDSQLPKDRFSAERLKGVDSTLKIQPAKLEDSAVYLCASSLDTRGWETQYFGPGTRLLVL.

This clone was observed a single time. This chain links TRBV7-3 with TRBJ2-1, with 10 bases identical to TRBD2. With 4 bases clipped from V and 7 bases from J, the junction kept 10 bases outside the gene matches. Germline loops: CDR1 SGHTA, CDR2 FQGTGA. CDR3 size: 16 residues. CDR3: CASSSPAGLARNEQFF. The DNA for the CDR3 is TGTGCCAGCAGCTCCCCCGCGGGACTAGCGCGGAATGAGCAGTTCTTC.

The V call is TRBV30, the J call TRBJ1-2; 8 bases are a match to TRBD1. The CDR3 loop spans 14 amino acids. The J segment lost 6 bases and the V segment lost 3 bases, leaving 9 bases of the junction unmatched. Germline CDR1 and CDR2: GTSNPN and SVGIG (reference sequence). CDR3 sequence reads: CAWRPSPGGNGYTF. The CDR3 region has the DNA TGTGCCTGGAGACCGTCTCCAGGGGGCAATGGCTACACCTTC.

This sequence joins TRBV7-9 and TRBJ1-1, with TRBD1 as a possible D gene (6 bases). CDR3 size: 15 residues. The V gene's germline CDR1 is SEHNR and CDR2 FQNEAQ (reference sequence). The V end was cut by 5 bases, the J end by 3 bases, with 16 bases between. CDR3 region: CASSEMTGAYTEAFF. CDR3 sequence (DNA): TGTGCCAGCAGCGAGATGACAGGAGCTTACACTGAAGCTTTCTTT.

The gene calls are TRBV11-2 and TRBJ2-5; D not certain. The germline gives CDR1 SGHAT, CDR2 FQNNGV. The V and J ends lost 1 base and 2 bases respectively, with 8 bases between them. The CDR3 is 14 amino acids. The CDR3 coding sequence is TGTGCCAGCAGCTTAGTTCCGGGTCAAGAGACCCAGTACTTC. It translates to CASSLVPGQETQYF.

In its sample, this clone was seen once. This chain uses TRBV7-8 with TRBJ2-7; a weak D match, TRBD1 (7 bases). CDR1 and CDR2 (germline): SGHVS, FQNEAQ. Trimming stripped 5 bases from V and 8 bases from J, with 25 bases between. This CDR3 is built from 16 residues. CDR3 DNA sequence: TGTGCCAGCAGCCGCAGGGGGGTCGGGACTGGCTTGCAGCAGTACTTC. Protein: CASSRRGVGTGLQQYF. Combining the CDR3 with reference TRBV7-8 and TRBJ2-7 gives the whole variable domain GAGVSQSPRYKVAKRGQDVALRCDPISGHVSLFWYQQALGQGPEFLTYFQNEAQLDKSGLPSDRFFAERPEGSVSTLKIQRTQQEDSAVYLCASSRRGVGTGLQQYFGPGTRLTVT.

This clone has just a few counts. The chain combines TRBV7-2 with TRBJ2-7; perhaps TRBD2 as D (6 bases). V lost 1 base and J lost 6, with 16 bases in between. CDR3 length: 15 amino acids. Germline CDR1 and CDR2: SGHTA and FQGNSA. The CDR3 loop reads CASSLGEVSISEQYF. CDR3 DNA sequence: TGTGCCAGCAGCTTAGGGGAGGTTAGCATCTCCGAGCAGTACTTC.

The chain carries TRBV28 and TRBJ2-7, with 13 bases aligning to TRBD2. The CDR3 consists of 15 residues. Germline assignment: CDR1 MDHEN and CDR2 SYDVKM. V lost 6 bases and J lost 3; bases outside the gene matches: 5. CDR3 amino acids: CASSRLAGGFYEQYF. CDR3 in DNA: TGTGCCAGCAGCAGACTAGCGGGAGGCTTCTACGAGCAGTACTTC. The whole variable domain, filled in from reference TRBV28 and TRBJ2-7, reads DVKVTQSSRYLVKRTGEKVFLECVQDMDHENMFWYRQDPGLGLRLIYFSYDVKMKEKGDIPEGYSVSREKKERFSLILESASTNQTSMYLCASSRLAGGFYEQYFGPGTRLTVT.

This chain uses TRBV14 with TRBJ1-2, with a tentative D call TRBD1 (6 bases). CDR1 is SGHDN, CDR2 FVKESK, per germline. V was pared by 0 bases and J by 8 bases, with 13 bases between. This CDR3 is 14 amino acids long. CDR3 residues: CASSQDRGVWGYTF. CDR3 bases: TGTGCCAGCAGCCAAGACAGGGGTGTGTGGGGCTACACCTTC.

This chain links TRBV10-3 with TRBJ1-6, with D possibly TRBD1 on 5 matching bases. Trimming removed 0 bases at V and 9 bases at J, with 9 bases between. This CDR3 contains 14 residues. CDR1 and CDR2 from the germline V gene are ENHRY and SYGVKD. CDR3 loop: CAISESKTVSPLHF. The CDR3 bases are TGTGCCATCAGTGAGTCTAAGACAGTTTCACCCCTCCACTTT.

The chain joins TRBV15 to TRBJ2-7; D may be TRBD1 or TRBD2 (6 bases each). With 5 bases removed from V and 1 base from J, the gap between germline ends came to 15 bases. CDR3 length: 15 residues. Germline V gene lookup returns CDR1 LNHNV and CDR2 YYDKDF (reference sequence). CDR3: CATSPKGGTSYEQYF. The DNA for the CDR3 is TGTGCCACCAGCCCTAAAGGCGGGACATCCTACGAGCAGTACTTC.

This clone was detected only a few times. The chain is built from TRBV18 and TRBJ2-3; D is undetermined. Germline CDR1 KGHSH, CDR2 LQKENI. The CDR3 is made up of 13 amino acids. V lost 5 bases to trimming and J lost 4 bases, with 10 bases between them. The CDR3 sequence is CASSSDPADTQYF. The CDR3 DNA reads TGTGCCAGCTCATCGGACCCTGCAGATACGCAGTATTTT.